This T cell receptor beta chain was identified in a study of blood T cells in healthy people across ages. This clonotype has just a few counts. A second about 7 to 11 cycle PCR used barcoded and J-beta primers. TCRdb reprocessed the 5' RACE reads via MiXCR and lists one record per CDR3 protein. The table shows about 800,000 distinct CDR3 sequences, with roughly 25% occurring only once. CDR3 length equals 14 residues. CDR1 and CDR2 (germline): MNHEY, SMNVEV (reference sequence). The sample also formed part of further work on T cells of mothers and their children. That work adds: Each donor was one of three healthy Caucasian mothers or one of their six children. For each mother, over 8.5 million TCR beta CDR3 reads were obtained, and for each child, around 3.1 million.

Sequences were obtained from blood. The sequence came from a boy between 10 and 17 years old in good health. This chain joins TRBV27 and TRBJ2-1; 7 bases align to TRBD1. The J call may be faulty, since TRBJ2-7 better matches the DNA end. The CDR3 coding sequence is TGTGCCAGCAGCGCGACAGGGACGCCCTACGAGCAGTACTTC. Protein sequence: CASSATGTPYEQYF.